The entry below describes one T cell receptor beta chain. What it binds is unknown. At one of its ends the junction is not consistent with the germline gene, which may arise from a read error. The genes and germline here are from mouse. The sequenced fragment ends 1 residue before the CDR3 boundary, so the rest is inferred from the germline J gene. Survey-depth TCRbeta CDR3 sequencing reported V/J genes and productive frequencies. Produced via immunoSEQ multiplex PCR; TCRdb's table is partial and in-frame only. The profile shows several thousand clones, 40% to 55% of them singletons. The data were obtained in a study of tissue T cells after allogeneic stem cell transplantation. Study-wide findings and caveats: Tissue-detected TCR repertoire was only partly captured by blood and spleen T cells. Across patients, clones rarely overlapped, yet motif clusters were shared tissue-specifically.

The CDR3 is made up of 15 amino acids. The V gene's germline CDR1 is NSHNY and CDR2 SYGAGN. The time point here: mouse harvest day 7 after allogeneic transplant. The graft held 10^6 splenic CD5+ T cells and 10^7 T-cell-depleted bone marrow cells. This mouse GVHD model was MHC-mismatched B6 to BALB/c, profiled day 7 or 14. The rearrangement joins TRBV13-1 to TRBJ1-5; D might be TRBD1 (5 bases). This clonotype was obtained from a female BALB/c mouse given C57BL/6 T cells with graft-versus-host disease after an allogeneic hematopoietic cell transplant. Sequencing was done on a sample of gut tissue. The CDR3 loop reads CASGDRGEDNQAPLF. The sequenced CDR3 bases are TGTGCCAGCGGTGATAGAGGGGAGGACAACCAGGCTCCGCTT.